This T cell receptor (beta chain) was profiled in a study of OX40 agonist ivuxolimab in advanced cancers. Across the whole study: Ivuxolimab is an agonistic anti-OX40 (CD134) antibody, and patients were treated with it.

Clones were sequenced by immunoSEQ multiplex PCR, and TCRdb holds only the in-frame ones, with some missing. The sample holds tens of thousands of clones, roughly 80% seen once. There are 15 residues in the CDR3. The V end was cut by 3 bases, the J end by 2 bases, with 12 bases between. Germline V gene lookup returns CDR1 WNHNN and CDR2 SYGVQD (reference sequence). Sequenced here: CD4+ or CD8+ T cells sorted from blood, sampled in a trial of the OX40 agonist ivuxolimab. This clonotype was obtained from an adult with an advanced solid tumor such as melanoma, head and neck, liver or kidney cancer. V usage is TRBV10-1 and J usage is TRBJ2-3; D not resolved. The CDR3 DNA sequence: TGCGCCAGCAGTGACACTAAGAGCCCCACAGATACGCAGTATTTT. The encoded protein is CASSDTKSPTDTQYF.